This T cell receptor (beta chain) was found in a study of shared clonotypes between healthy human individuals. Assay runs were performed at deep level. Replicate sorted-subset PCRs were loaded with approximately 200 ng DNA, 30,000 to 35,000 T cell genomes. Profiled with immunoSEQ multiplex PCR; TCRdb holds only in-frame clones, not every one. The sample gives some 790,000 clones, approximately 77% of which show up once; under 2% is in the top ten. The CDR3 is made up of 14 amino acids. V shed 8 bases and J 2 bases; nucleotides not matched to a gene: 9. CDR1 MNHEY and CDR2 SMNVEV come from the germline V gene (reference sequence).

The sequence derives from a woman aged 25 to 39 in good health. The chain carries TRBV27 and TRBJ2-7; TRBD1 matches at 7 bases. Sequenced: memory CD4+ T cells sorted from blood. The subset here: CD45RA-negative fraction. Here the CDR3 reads CASDSIDRAYEQYF. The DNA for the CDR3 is TGTGCCAGCGACTCGATAGACAGGGCCTACGAGCAGTACTTC.